The T cell receptor (beta chain) under discussion was sequenced for a study of cytomegalovirus exposure and HLA in healthy donors. Whole-study results and caveats: Productive rates of about 90% or about 30% were seen for most TCR beta V segments in an earlier analysis.

As for this clone: Its antigen is not identified.

In the PCR, 60 Vbeta and 13 Jbeta primers were used. The data were produced by immunoSEQ multiplex PCR, yet TCRdb's version contains in-frame clones alone and is incomplete. Among around 100,000 clones listed, 70% to 85% were seen once. Germline V gives CDR1 SGHTA, CDR2 FQGNSA. V lost 4 bases and J lost 1; bases outside the gene matches: 1. The CDR3 contains 15 residues. The source is a woman in her forties in good health and CMV-seronegative. V is TRBV7-2 and J is TRBJ2-3; 11 positions agree with TRBD2. What was sequenced was PBMCs. The CDR3, as DNA: TGTGCCAGCAGCTGGGGACTAGCGGGCACAGATACGCAGTATTTT. It translates to CASSWGLAGTDTQYF. Drawing the rest from reference TRBV7-2 and TRBJ2-3, the complete variable domain is GAGVSQSPSNKVTEKGKDVELRCDPISGHTALYWYRQSLGQGLEFLIYFQGNSAPDKSGLPSDRFSAERTGGSVSTLTIQRTQQEDSAVYLCASSWGLAGTDTQYFGPGTRLTVL.